This is a list of T cell receptor beta chains from one sample in a study of shared clonotypes between healthy human individuals. Profiling relied on immunoSEQ multiplex PCR, and the TCRdb table lists in-frame clones only, not all of them. The sample yields roughly 770,000 clones, about 96% seen once. The specimen sequenced was naive CD8+ T cells sorted from blood. The receptors here all came from a man aged 25-40 years in good health. CDR3s include the opening cysteine and the closing phenylalanine or tryptophan. A D gene is named only where the DNA matches it firmly. Clone size, where shown, is once, few, many, or a class for clones that have expanded.

CDR3aa,CDR3nt,v_gene,d_gene,j_gene,abundance
CASSAGETLGNTIYF,TGTGCCAGCAGCGCAGGAGAAACTTTGGGAAACACCATATATTTT,TRBV9,NA,TRBJ1-3,NA
CASSAGTAPYNEQFF,TGTGCCAGCAGCGCAGGGACTGCGCCCTACAATGAGCAGTTCTTC,TRBV9,NA,TRBJ2-1,NA
CASSVDPGTGVQETQYF,TGTGCCAGCAGCGTAGACCCTGGGACAGGCGTCCAAGAGACCCAGTACTTC,TRBV9,TRBD1,TRBJ2-5,NA
CATSLLAGVDEQYF,TGTGCCACCAGTTTGCTAGCGGGAGTAGACGAGCAGTACTTC,TRBV28,TRBD2,TRBJ2-7,once
CARTEDTGELFF,TGCGCCAGGACCGAGGACACCGGGGAGCTGTTTTTT,TRBV4-3,NA,TRBJ2-2,NA
CASSLGLANTEAFF,TGTGCCAGCAGCTTAGGATTGGCAAACACTGAAGCTTTCTTT,TRBV11-2,NA,TRBJ1-1,NA
CASSYWREDEQFF,TGTGCCAGTAGTTATTGGCGGGAGGATGAGCAGTTCTTC,TRBV19,TRBD2,TRBJ2-1,NA
CASSWTSGVHNEQFF,TGCGCCAGCAGCTGGACCAGTGGCGTGCACAATGAGCAGTTCTTC,TRBV5-1,NA,TRBJ2-1,NA
CASSLRGRAYEQYF,TGTGCCAGCAGTTTACGAGGCAGGGCCTACGAGCAGTACTTC,TRBV27,NA,TRBJ2-7,NA
CASSQALAGSYEQYF,TGCGCCAGCAGCCAAGCCCTAGCGGGATCCTACGAGCAGTACTTC,TRBV4-3,TRBD2,TRBJ2-7,NA
CASRRRQGSDTGELFF,TGTGCCAGCAGGCGACGACAGGGTTCGGACACCGGGGAGCTGTTTTTT,TRBV11-2,TRBD1,TRBJ2-2,NA